This entry features one T cell receptor (beta chain) sequence. The antigen remains undetermined. The sample originates from a study of T and B cells in COVID-19 patients. Turning to the study itself: Blood was sampled from COVID-19 patients who were either actively infected or recovered. The recovered cohort's median age was around 31 years, versus approximately 63 years in active infection. Findings of the study overall: No sequencing was yet done of CD4+, regulatory or CD8+ subsets, or of SARS-CoV-2-responsive or tetramer+ sorted cells.

V was pared by 1 base and J by 0 bases, with 12 bases between. Germline assignment: CDR1 DFQATT and CDR2 SNEGSKA (reference sequence). The CDR3 runs 15 residues. TRB rearrangements were amplified by multiplex PCR with BIOMED2 TRB-A/B primers. TCRdb reprocessed the multiplex PCR reads with MiXCR, giving one entry per CDR3 protein. Here the sample spans roughly 9,500 distinct CDR3 sequences, 25% to 30% being singletons. Blood genomic DNA input for TRB amplification was roughly 220-500 ng. Input material: blood. This receptor was obtained from a human donor who had recovered from COVID-19. V and J are TRBV20-1 and TRBJ1-1, with D maybe TRBD1 (5 bases). CDR3 sequence (DNA): TGCAGTGCTAGAGGGGAGACAGCCCTGAACACTGAAGCTTTCTTT. It encodes CSARGETALNTEAFF.